This passage covers 11 T cell receptor beta chains from one sample sequenced in a study of long-term antiretroviral therapy in people with HIV. The run of the v3.0 immunoSEQ assay was at survey level. Sequencing was performed with immunoSEQ multiplex PCR; in TCRdb, only in-frame clones are kept and a portion is missing. The table shows approximately 30,000 clones, with 84% occurring only once. The input for sequencing was unsorted PBMCs, taken 0.4 years after starting antiretroviral therapy. The source is a man aged 18 to 29 with HIV.

The chain uses TRBV5-1 and TRBJ2-5; tentatively, D is TRBD1 (6 bases). V was cut by 2 bases and J by 5 bases, with 16 bases left in between. Germline assignment: CDR1 SGHRS and CDR2 YFSETQ. The CDR3 has 15 amino acids. For the CDR3, the DNA is TGCGCCAGCAGCTTAGGCGTGAGGGGGTTTGAGACCCAGTACTTC. Amino acids: CASSLGVRGFETQYF. Looking up the rest from reference TRBV5-1 and TRBJ2-5 gives the full variable domain: KAGVTQTPRYLIKTRGQQVTLSCSPISGHRSVSWYQQTPGQGLQFLFEYFSETQRNKGNFPGRFSGRQFSNSRSEMNVSTLELGDSALYLCASSLGVRGFETQYFGPGTRLLVL.

The gene calls are TRBV10-3 and TRBJ2-7, with 9 bases identical to TRBD1. This CDR3 comprises 16 residues. Germline values: CDR1 ENHRY, CDR2 SYGVKD. J was trimmed by 2 bases and V by 4 bases; bases with no gene match: 9. CDR3 nucleotides: TGTGCCATCAGTGGACCACCGGGACAGGGCGCCTACGAGCAGTACTTC. Translated, it gives CAISGPPGQGAYEQYF.

The V and J genes are TRBV7-6 and TRBJ2-5; no reliable D call. CDR3 size: 13 residues. Germline loops: CDR1 SGHVS, CDR2 FNYEAQ. V lost 5 bases and J 4 bases, leaving 11 bases between the germline ends. The CDR3 loop is CASSVELLETQYF. CDR3 nucleotides: TGTGCCAGCAGCGTTGAGCTACTAGAGACCCAGTACTTC.

The chain uses TRBV9 and TRBJ1-1; D call uncertain. This CDR3 is 13 amino acids long. Germline CDR1 SGDLS, CDR2 YYNGEE. Trimming took 4 bases from V and 7 from J, leaving 14 bases between them. CDR3: CASSQMGLDEAFF. CDR3 DNA: TGTGCCAGCAGCCAGATGGGGTTGGATGAAGCTTTCTTT.

The chain combines TRBV14 with TRBJ1-3; 9 bases are shared with TRBD1. V dropped 4 bases and J dropped 5; count of bases not matched to a gene: 6. The CDR3 is 15 residues long. Per germline, CDR1 SGHDN and CDR2 FVKESK. The CDR3 nucleotides read TGTGCCAGCAGCCCTTACAGGGGGCTAAGAAACACCATATATTTT. Translation: CASSPYRGLRNTIYF.

The V call is TRBV12-5, the J call TRBJ2-7, with TRBD2 as a possible D gene (5 bases). Germline V lookup: CDR1 LGHNT, CDR2 FRNRAP. The CDR3 runs 14 residues. V dropped 5 bases and J dropped 7 bases, with 18 bases sitting between them. In DNA, the CDR3 is TGTGCTAGTGGTCCTGAGGGCCTGACGGGGGAGCAGTACTTC. Encoded protein: CASGPEGLTGEQYF.

This chain links TRBV9 with TRBJ2-1, with D possibly being TRBD1 or TRBD2 (5 bases each). This CDR3 is built from 13 residues. Trimming shortened V by 4 bases and J by 5 bases, and 10 bases separated the two germline ends. Germline V gives CDR1 SGDLS, CDR2 YYNGEE. The CDR3 coding sequence is TGTGCCAGCAGCCCCGGGACCCACAATGAGCAGTTCTTC. This codes for CASSPGTHNEQFF.

The chain couples TRBV11-2 to TRBJ1-1; 7 nucleotides agree with TRBD1. The CDR3 is 16 amino acids. From germline, CDR1 is SGHAT and CDR2 FQNNGV. Germline trimming cut 5 bases from V and 3 bases from J; bases unmatched to any gene: 12. CDR3 DNA sequence: TGTGCCAGCAGCCGCCTAAGGCAGGGGGGGGACACTGAAGCTTTCTTT. The encoded protein is CASSRLRQGGDTEAFF.

The V gene is TRBV28, the J gene TRBJ1-5, with a tentative D call TRBD1 (5 bases). V lost 2 bases, J lost 4 bases, and 9 bases lay in between. The CDR3 consists of 14 residues. Looked up from germline, CDR1 is MDHEN and CDR2 is SYDVKM. For the CDR3, the DNA is TGTGCCAGCAGTTTACGCAGGGCTAATCAGCCCCAGCATTTT. Translating gives CASSLRRANQPQHF.

The rearrangement uses TRBV12-5 and TRBJ1-2, with 9 bases matching TRBD1. Germline values: CDR1 LGHNT, CDR2 FRNRAP. The CDR3 has 14 amino acids. V lost 2 bases, J lost 8 bases, and 6 bases stayed unmatched. The CDR3 spells CASGLSDRGDGYTF. The CDR3 region has the DNA TGTGCTAGTGGTTTGTCGGACAGGGGCGACGGCTACACCTTC.

J is TRBJ2-1 and V is TRBV6-1, with TRBD1 matching over 11 bases. CDR1 is MNHNS, CDR2 SASEGT, per germline. Trimming removed 7 bases from V and 7 bases from J; junction bases left unmatched: 6. This CDR3 has 14 amino acids. CDR3 in amino acids: CASMPGQGGNEQFF. The CDR3 DNA follows: TGTGCCAGCATGCCGGGACAGGGGGGGAATGAGCAGTTCTTC.